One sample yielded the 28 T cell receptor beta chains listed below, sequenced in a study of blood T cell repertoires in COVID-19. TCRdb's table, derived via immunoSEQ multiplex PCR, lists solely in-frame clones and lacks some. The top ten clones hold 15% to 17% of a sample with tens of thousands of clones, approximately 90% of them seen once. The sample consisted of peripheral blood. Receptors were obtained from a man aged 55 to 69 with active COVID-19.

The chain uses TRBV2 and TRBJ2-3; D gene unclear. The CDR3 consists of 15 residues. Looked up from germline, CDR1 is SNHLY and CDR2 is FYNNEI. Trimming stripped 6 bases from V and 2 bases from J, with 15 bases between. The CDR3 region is CASSLQRPTTDTQYF. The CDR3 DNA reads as TGTGCCAGCAGCCTCCAGAGGCCCACCACAGATACGCAGTATTTT.

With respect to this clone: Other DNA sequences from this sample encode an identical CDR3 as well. Here the CDR3 DNA reads TGTGCCACCAGTCCCAGAGCGGGGGGCTACGAGCAGTACTTC. It codes for CATSPRAGGYEQYF. V and J are TRBV19 and TRBJ2-7; 9 nucleotides line up with TRBD2. The CDR3 contains 14 residues. J was trimmed by 3 bases and V by 10 bases; bases with no gene match: 10. Germline-derived CDR1 and CDR2 are LNHDA and SQIVND (reference sequence).

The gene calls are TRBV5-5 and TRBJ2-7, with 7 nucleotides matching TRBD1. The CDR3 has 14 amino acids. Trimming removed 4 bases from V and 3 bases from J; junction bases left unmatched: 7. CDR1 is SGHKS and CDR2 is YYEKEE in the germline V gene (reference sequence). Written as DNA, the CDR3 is TGTGCCAGCAGCCCCGGGACAGCAAACTACGAGCAGTACTTC. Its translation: CASSPGTANYEQYF.

The CDR3 is CASSLRGGPRETQYF. The CDR3 DNA sequence: TGTGCCAGCAGCTTGAGGGGGGGGCCTAGAGAGACCCAGTACTTC. The genes are TRBV5-4 and TRBJ2-5; a possible D gene is TRBD2 (7 bases). CDR1 SGHNT and CDR2 YYREEE come from the germline V gene (reference sequence). CDR3 size: 15 residues. V was pared by 1 base and J by 4 bases, with 14 bases between.

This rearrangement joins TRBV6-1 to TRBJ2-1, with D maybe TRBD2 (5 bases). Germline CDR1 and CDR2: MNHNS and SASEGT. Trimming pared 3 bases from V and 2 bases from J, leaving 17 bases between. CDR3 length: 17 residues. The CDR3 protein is CASSEPRGRFPYNEQFF. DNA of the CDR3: TGTGCCAGCAGTGAGCCTCGAGGGCGGTTCCCCTACAATGAGCAGTTCTTC.

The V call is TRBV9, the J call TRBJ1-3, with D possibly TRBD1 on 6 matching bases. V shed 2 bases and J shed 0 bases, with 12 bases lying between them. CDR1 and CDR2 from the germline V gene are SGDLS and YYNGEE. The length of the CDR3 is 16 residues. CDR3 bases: TGTGCCAGCAGCGTGTCCGGGACATACTCTGGAAACACCATATATTTT. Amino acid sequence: CASSVSGTYSGNTIYF.

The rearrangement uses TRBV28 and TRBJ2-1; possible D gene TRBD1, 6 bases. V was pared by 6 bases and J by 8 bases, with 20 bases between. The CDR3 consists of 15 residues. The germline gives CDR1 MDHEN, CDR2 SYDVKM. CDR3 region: CASRPTAEKGDEQFF. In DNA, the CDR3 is TGTGCCAGCAGGCCCACAGCTGAAAAGGGGGATGAGCAGTTCTTC.

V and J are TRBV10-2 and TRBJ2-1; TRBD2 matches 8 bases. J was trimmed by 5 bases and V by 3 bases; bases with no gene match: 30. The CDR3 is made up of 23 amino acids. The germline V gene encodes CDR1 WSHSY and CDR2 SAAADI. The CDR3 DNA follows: TGCGCCAGCAGTGAAGGGACTAGTCCCCCCAGAAACCGAACTAGAAACCAAGACAATGAGCAGTTCTTC. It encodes CASSEGTSPPRNRTRNQDNEQFF.

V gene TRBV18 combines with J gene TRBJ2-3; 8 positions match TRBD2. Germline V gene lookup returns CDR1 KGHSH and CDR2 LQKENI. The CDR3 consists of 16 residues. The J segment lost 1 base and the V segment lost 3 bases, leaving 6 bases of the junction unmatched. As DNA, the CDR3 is TGTGCCAGCTCACCCATCCTAGCGGGCGGCACAGATACGCAGTATTTT. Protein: CASSPILAGGTDTQYF.

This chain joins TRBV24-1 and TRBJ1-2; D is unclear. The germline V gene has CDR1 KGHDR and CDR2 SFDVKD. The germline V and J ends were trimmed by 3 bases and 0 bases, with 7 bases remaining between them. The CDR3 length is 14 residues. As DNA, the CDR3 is TGTGCCACCAGTGATACACCTGCTAACTATGGCTACACCTTC. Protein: CATSDTPANYGYTF.

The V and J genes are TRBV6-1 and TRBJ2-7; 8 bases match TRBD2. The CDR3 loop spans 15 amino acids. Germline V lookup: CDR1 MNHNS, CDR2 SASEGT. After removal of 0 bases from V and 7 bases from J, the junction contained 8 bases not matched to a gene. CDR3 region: CASSEAPLADLEQYF. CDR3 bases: TGTGCCAGCAGTGAAGCGCCACTAGCGGACTTGGAGCAGTACTTC.

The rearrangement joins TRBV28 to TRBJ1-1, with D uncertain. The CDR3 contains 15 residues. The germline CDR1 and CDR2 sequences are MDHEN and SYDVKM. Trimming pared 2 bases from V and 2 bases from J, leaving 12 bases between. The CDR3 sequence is CASSLISDSNTEAFF. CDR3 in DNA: TGTGCCAGCAGTTTAATTAGTGACTCTAACACTGAAGCTTTCTTT. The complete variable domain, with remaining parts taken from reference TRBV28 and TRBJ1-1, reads DVKVTQSSRYLVKRTGEKVFLECVQDMDHENMFWYRQDPGLGLRLIYFSYDVKMKEKGDIPEGYSVSREKKERFSLILESASTNQTSMYLCASSLISDSNTEAFFGQGTRLTVV.

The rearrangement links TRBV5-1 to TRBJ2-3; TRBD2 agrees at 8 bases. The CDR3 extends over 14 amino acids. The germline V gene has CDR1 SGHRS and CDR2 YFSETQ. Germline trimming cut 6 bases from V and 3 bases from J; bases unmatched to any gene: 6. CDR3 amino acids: CASKSGGGTDTQYF. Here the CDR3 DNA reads TGCGCCAGCAAAAGCGGGGGAGGAACAGATACGCAGTATTTT.

The CDR3 here is CASAQVGSYEQYF. The CDR3 DNA is TGCGCCAGCGCACAGGTGGGGTCCTACGAGCAGTACTTC. The chain recombines TRBV4-3 with TRBJ2-7; the D gene is possibly TRBD1 (5 bases). V lost 8 bases and J 1 base, leaving 12 bases between the germline ends. The CDR3 has 13 amino acids. Germline CDR1 LGHNA, CDR2 YSLEER.

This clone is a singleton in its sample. CDR3 sequence (DNA): TGTGCCAGCAGCCAAGTCGGGTATCATGAGGGAGGGCGAGTCAGCTCCTACGAGCAGTACTTC. It yields the protein CASSQVGYHEGGRVSSYEQYF. The chain couples TRBV14 to TRBJ2-7, with 7 bases lining up with TRBD2. The CDR3 loop spans 21 amino acids. From germline, CDR1 is SGHDN and CDR2 FVKESK. Unmatched junction bases numbered 21, after V lost 1 base and J lost 0 bases.

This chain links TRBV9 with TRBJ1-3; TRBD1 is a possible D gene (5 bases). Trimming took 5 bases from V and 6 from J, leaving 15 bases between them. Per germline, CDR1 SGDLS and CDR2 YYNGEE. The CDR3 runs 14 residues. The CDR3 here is CASSDGRVENTIYF. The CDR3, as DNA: TGTGCCAGCAGTGACGGCAGGGTTGAAAACACCATATATTTT.

This chain's CDR3 is CASSLATGRGTGELFF. CDR3 coding DNA: TGTGCCAGCAGCTTAGCAACCGGTCGGGGTACCGGGGAGCTGTTTTTT. The chain recombines TRBV7-2 with TRBJ2-2; weak D call: TRBD2 (5 bases). V dropped 0 bases and J dropped 5 bases, with 13 bases sitting between them. The germline V gene has CDR1 SGHTA and CDR2 FQGNSA. The CDR3 has 16 amino acids.

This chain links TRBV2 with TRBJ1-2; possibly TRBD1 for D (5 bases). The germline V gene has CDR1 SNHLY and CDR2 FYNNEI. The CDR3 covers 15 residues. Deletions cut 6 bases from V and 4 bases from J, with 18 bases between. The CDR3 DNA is TGTGCCAGCAGAGAGTCCCCGGAGACAGCCTATGGCTACACCTTC. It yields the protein CASRESPETAYGYTF.

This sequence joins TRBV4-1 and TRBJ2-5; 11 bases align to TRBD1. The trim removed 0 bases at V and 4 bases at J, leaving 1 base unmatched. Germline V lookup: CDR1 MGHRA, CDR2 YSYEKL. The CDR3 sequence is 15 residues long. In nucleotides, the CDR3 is TGCGCCAGCAGCCAAGACGGGACAGGGGGAGAGACCCAGTACTTC. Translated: CASSQDGTGGETQYF.

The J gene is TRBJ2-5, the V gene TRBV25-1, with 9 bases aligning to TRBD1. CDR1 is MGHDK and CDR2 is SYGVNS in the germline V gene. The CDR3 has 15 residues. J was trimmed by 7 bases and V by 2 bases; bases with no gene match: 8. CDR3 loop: CASSEETQGAGTQYF. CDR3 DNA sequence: TGTGCCAGCAGTGAAGAAACACAGGGGGCCGGGACCCAGTACTTC.

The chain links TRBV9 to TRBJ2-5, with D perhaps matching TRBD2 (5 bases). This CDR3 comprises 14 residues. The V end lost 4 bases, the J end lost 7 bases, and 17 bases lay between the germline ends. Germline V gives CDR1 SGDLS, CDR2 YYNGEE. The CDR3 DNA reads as TGTGCCAGCAGCTCCCCCCACTCTGGAGGGACCCAGTACTTC. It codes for CASSSPHSGGTQYF.

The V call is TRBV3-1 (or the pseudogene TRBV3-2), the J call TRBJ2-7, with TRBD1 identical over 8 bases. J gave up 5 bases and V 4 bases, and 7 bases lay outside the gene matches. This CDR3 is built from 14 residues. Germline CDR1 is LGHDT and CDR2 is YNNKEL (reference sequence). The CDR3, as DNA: TGTGCCAGCAGCCTCCGACAGGGGAGAAACGAGCAGTACTTC. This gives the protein CASSLRQGRNEQYF.

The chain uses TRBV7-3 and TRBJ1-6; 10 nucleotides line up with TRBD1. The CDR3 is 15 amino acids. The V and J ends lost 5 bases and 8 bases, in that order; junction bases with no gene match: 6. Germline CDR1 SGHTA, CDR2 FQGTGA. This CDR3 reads CASSQTGTGDSPLHF. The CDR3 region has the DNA TGTGCCAGCAGCCAAACCGGGACAGGGGATTCACCCCTCCACTTT.

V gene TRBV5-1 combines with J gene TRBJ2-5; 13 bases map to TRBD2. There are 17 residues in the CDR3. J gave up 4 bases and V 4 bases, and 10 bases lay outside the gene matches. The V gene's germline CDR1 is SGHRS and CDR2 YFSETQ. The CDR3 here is CASSPETSGRTIETQYF. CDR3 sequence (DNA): TGCGCCAGCAGCCCGGAGACTAGCGGGAGGACCATAGAGACCCAGTACTTC.

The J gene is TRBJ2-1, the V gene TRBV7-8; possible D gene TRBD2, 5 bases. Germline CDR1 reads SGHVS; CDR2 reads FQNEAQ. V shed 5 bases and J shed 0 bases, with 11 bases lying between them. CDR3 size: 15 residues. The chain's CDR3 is CASSHGLDSYNEQFF. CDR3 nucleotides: TGTGCCAGCAGCCACGGACTGGACTCCTACAATGAGCAGTTCTTC. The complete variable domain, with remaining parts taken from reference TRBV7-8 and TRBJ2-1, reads GAGVSQSPRYKVAKRGQDVALRCDPISGHVSLFWYQQALGQGPEFLTYFQNEAQLDKSGLPSDRFFAERPEGSVSTLKIQRTQQEDSAVYLCASSHGLDSYNEQFFGPGTRLTVL.

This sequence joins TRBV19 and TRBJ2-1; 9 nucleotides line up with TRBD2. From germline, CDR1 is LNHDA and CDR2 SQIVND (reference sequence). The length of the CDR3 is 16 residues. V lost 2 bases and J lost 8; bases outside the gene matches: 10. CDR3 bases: TGTGCCAGTAGTATAAGGGCTAGCGGGGCGGTAGATGAGCAGTTCTTC. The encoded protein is CASSIRASGAVDEQFF.

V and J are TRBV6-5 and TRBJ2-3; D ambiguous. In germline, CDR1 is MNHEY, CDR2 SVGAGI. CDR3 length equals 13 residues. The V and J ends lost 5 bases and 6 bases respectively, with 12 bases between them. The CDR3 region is CASSPFSVDTQYF. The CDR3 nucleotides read TGTGCCAGCAGTCCATTTTCGGTGGATACGCAGTATTTT.

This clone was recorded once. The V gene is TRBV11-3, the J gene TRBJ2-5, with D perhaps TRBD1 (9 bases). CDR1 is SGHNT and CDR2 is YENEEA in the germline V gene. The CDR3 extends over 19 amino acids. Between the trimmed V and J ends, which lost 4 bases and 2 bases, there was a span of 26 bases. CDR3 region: CASSSSGGGGTGQQETQYF. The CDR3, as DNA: TGTGCCAGCAGCTCATCCGGGGGGGGAGGGACAGGGCAACAAGAGACCCAGTACTTC.